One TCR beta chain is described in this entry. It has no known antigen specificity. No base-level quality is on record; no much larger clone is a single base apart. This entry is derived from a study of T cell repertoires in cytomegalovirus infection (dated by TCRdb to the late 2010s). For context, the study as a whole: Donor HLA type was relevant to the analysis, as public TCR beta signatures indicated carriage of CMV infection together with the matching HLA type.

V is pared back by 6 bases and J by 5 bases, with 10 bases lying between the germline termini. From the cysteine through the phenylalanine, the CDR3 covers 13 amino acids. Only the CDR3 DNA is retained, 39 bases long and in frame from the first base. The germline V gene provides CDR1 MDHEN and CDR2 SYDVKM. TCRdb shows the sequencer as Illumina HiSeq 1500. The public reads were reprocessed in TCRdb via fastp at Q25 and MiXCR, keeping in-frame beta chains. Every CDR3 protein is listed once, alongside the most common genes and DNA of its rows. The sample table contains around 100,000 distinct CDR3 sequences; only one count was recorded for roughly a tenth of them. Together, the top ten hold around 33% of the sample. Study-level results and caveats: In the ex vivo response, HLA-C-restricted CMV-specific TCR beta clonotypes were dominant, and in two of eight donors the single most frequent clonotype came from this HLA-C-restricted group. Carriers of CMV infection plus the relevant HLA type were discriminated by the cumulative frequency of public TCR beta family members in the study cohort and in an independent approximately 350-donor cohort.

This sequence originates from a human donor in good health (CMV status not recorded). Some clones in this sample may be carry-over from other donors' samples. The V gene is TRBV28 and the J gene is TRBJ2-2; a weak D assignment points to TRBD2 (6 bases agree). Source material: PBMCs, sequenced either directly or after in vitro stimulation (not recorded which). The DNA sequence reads TGTGCCAGCAGAACTCGGGAGACCGGGGAGCTGTTTTTT. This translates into CASRTRETGELFF.